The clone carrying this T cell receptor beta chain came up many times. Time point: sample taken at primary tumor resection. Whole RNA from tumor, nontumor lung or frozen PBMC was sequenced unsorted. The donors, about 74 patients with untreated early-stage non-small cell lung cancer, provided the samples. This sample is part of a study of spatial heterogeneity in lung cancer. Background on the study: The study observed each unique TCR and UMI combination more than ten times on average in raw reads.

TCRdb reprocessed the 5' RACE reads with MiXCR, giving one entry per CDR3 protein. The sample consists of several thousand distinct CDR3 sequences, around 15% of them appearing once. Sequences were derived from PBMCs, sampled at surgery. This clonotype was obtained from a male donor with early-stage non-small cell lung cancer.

CDR3 nucleotides: TGTGCCAGCAGCTTAGTAAGCGGCTCCTACAATGAGCAGTTCTTC. Translation: CASSLVSGSYNEQFF. The V and J genes are TRBV7-2 and TRBJ2-1, with D tentatively TRBD2 (5 bases). The CDR3 length is 15 residues. Deletions cut 1 base from V and 0 bases from J, with 7 bases between. In germline, CDR1 is SGHTA, CDR2 FQGNSA.